Sequencing of this T cell receptor beta chain was carried out in a study of T cells in tumors after PD-1 blockade. Background on the study: Excluded were patients with checkpoint blockade, immunosuppressants, or radiotherapy or other anti-cancer therapy within 4 weeks. Overall study findings and caveats: Some novel exhausted tumor clones appeared in pre-treatment blood, suggesting peripheral recruitment.

On this clone itself: Its antigen is unidentified.

This table comes from immunoSEQ multiplex PCR, and its TCRdb copy is limited to in-frame clones, with some not included. The repertoire has about 47,000 clones, roughly three quarters of them found once; the top ten carry 16%. The CDR3 loop spans 17 amino acids. Germline assignment: CDR1 KGHSH and CDR2 LQKENI. Trimming removed 5 bases at V and 5 bases at J, with 21 bases between. The V call is TRBV18, the J call TRBJ2-2; tentatively, D is TRBD2 (6 bases). The receptor was isolated from a human donor with basal cell carcinoma. The material sequenced was PBMCs, taken before anti-PD-1 treatment. The CDR3 loop is CASSGPSAGASTGELFF. The CDR3 coding sequence is TGTGCCAGCTCAGGTCCTAGCGCAGGTGCATCTACCGGGGAGCTGTTTTTT.